This T cell receptor beta chain was obtained from a study of blood T cell repertoires in COVID-19 (dated by TCRdb to the early 2020s). As for the study more broadly: Collaborator samples came from the United States, Italy and Spain and covered acute and convalescent phases of COVID-19. The prospective study material was composed of cDNA or gDNA derived from T cells, B-cell-depleted T cells, or PBMCs. Subjects who had been exposed to COVID-19, were actively infected with it, or had recovered from it provided the deeply sampled blood TCRbeta repertoires that made up the dataset. The repertoires were released in a freely available public database meant as a resource for research on the immune response to SARS-CoV-2. The samples were drawn from the first 160 participants of the ongoing ImmuneRACE study and from 1,254 subjects provided by 6 global collaborators. Nearly every sample came with metadata listing a de-identified subject ID, COVID-19 status, age in years and sex. Where available, HLA class I and class II types were obtained from metadata supplied by the sample provider rather than from assay-based typing. Broad study findings and their caveats: The amount of clinical and demographic metadata varied by source and participant and was provided uncurated.

Whole blood was collected in K2EDTA tubes by collaborating institutions according to the institutions' own protocols. For TCRbeta analysis, collaborators shipped samples as frozen whole blood, isolated PBMCs, or DNA extracted from either of those sample types. TCRbeta CDR3 regions were amplified from genomic DNA using the immunoSEQ Assay, a bias-controlled multiplex PCR. The published analysis was carried out like this. The number of nucleated cells in each sample was estimated by amplification of reference gene primers within the assay. To quantify the absolute abundance of each unique TCRbeta CDR3 rearrangement, sequence reads were collapsed and filtered. For each sample, productive Simpson clonality was calculated as the square root of Simpson's diversity index over productive rearrangements. Drawn from immuneACCESS, this table holds only the in-frame rearrangements with V and J called that TCRdb kept. Clones are partly lost; checked studies trace under half to an unresolved V gene and leave the rest unexplained. That table supplies the V and J calls and clone size; D and trimming were determined from the DNA. Recorded for this sample are 200,000 to 250,000 clones; about three quarters of them occurred a single time. About 5.5% of the sample lies in the top ten.

Concerning this clone: Its antigen specificity is not known. Base-call qualities are not available, and no considerably larger clone is one nucleotide away.

The germline V gene (reference sequence) supplies CDR1 PRHDT and CDR2 FYEKMQ. For this chain, trimming is 5 bases at the V end and 3 bases at the J end, and the number of junction bases without a gene match is 4. Including cysteine and phenylalanine, the CDR3 has 15 amino acids. Just the 45-base CDR3 DNA is kept, in frame starting at base 1. Sample: peripheral blood. This receptor chain uses TRBV13 and TRBJ2-3; 11 junctional bases match TRBD2. The clonotype was recovered from a woman aged 70-85 years with acute or convalescent COVID-19. The CDR3 here reads CASSASSGRTDTQYF. DNA sequence: TGTGCCAGCAGCGCATCTAGCGGGAGGACAGATACGCAGTATTTT.